The TCR beta chain under discussion was sequenced for a study of cytomegalovirus exposure and HLA in healthy donors (dated by TCRdb to about 2017). Regarding the complete study: An earlier analysis of roughly 610 of the donors reported about 260 Gb of sequence data and around 100 million unique TCR beta sequences obtained from around 190 million T cells. An early release that covered about 600 HLA-typed donors contained around 300 gigabases of sequencing data and about 84 million unique TCR sequences. Of the roughly 410 genotyped donors, over 80% were placed in the genetic ancestry cluster associated with self-reported Caucasian donors. The study aimed to test whether cataloging public T cell receptors could reveal signatures of past pathogen exposure. Using immunosequencing, the study profiled T cell repertoires from 500 to 800 subjects and related those repertoires to cytomegalovirus serostatus. Besides the first cohort of approximately 710 subjects, a separate validation cohort made up of roughly 120 different subjects was used. High-throughput TCR immunosequencing, statistical association of individual TCRs with disease status, and machine learning were combined to predict cytomegalovirus infection status. A later analysis re-analyzed previously published TCR beta repertoires from 550 to 700 donors and added high-resolution HLA genotyping to study TCR occurrence patterns. In the later analysis, no new phenotypic data were used to find candidate immune exposures; instead, reliance was placed on TCR beta sequences and their occurrence across donors. To decide whether each TCR beta V gene segment behaved as functional or pseudogenic, an earlier analysis of some 570 of the donors relied on high-throughput TCR beta sequencing. Donor age, sex, ethnicity and CMV serostatus were compiled alongside the repertoire data. Genome-wide SNP genotypes for about 60% of the roughly 700 donors were used in a later genetic analysis, which treated that subset as a discovery cohort. Every discovery cohort repertoire had been produced on one sequencing platform. HLA typing covered class I and class II loci at four-digit resolution. Typing coverage differed by locus: A, B, C, DRB1 and DQB1 were typed in roughly 629-630 donors, DQA1 in approximately 520, DPA1 in around 600, and DPB1 in just under 480. A handful of DR-DQ haplotypes were handled as single units for association and clustering because linkage in the cohort was strong. Among several hundred genotyped donors of the cohort, an average of roughly 230,000 unique TCR beta nucleotide sequences was sequenced per donor, of which about 18% were non-productive.

V is cut by 0 bases and J by 5 bases, and the space between the germline ends is 13 bases. The germline V gene (reference sequence) yields LNHNV for CDR1 and YYDKDF for CDR2. The CDR3 goes from the cysteine to the phenylalanine over 15 residues. Just the 45-base CDR3 DNA is kept, in frame starting at base 1. The cohort was made up of hundreds of healthy bone marrow donors. At the time of sampling, all cohort members were nominally healthy, though unrecorded immune exposures were likely present. The donor was CMV seropositive and belonged to the group of 250 to 300 seropositive cohort members. Each donor provided a peripheral blood sample, and peripheral blood mononuclear cells were used for TCR beta sequencing. The Qiagen DNeasy Blood Extraction Kit was used to extract genomic DNA from the blood cell samples. In the case of this clone: What this receptor recognizes is not known. Per-base qualities were not stored, and no clone one base away is much larger.

General conclusions and limits of the study: Because counts were too low, roughly 18 rarely observed V segments, including chromosome 9 orphons, were left out of the earlier analysis of approximately 500 of the donors. In a later genetic analysis, fewer N-insertions in productive TCRs were reported among donors in an Asian-associated ancestry cluster than the roughly 710-donor mean. In a later analysis, several top co-occurrence clusters were reported to appear linked to parvovirus B19, influenza, CMV and Epstein-Barr virus. Linkage disequilibrium might explain the correlated functional status among segregating V segments, but an unknown experimental factor could not be ruled out. An earlier analysis of roughly 570 of the donors showed that most TCR beta V segments appeared in productive rearrangements either about 87% or about 30% of the time, which broadly matched IMGT annotations. The cohort was sequenced for TCR beta chains only, and without alpha or paired-chain data the features that could be detected were limited. In a later analysis, HLA-associated TCR beta chains were found to be more clonally expanded and to have lower generation probabilities than equally common non-associated chains. A further reported finding was that TCR beta sequences accurately predicted the HLA-A and HLA-B alleles for most subjects in the first cohort. The study gave a list of 150 to 200 TCR beta chains associated with cytomegalovirus. In a later analysis, most CMV-associated TCR beta chains were found to appear HLA-restricted, with HLA associations seemingly driven largely by CMV exposure. The sequencing pipeline was judged likely to have produced a cluster of highly shared sequence variants as a technical artifact. Some IMGT-functional V segments, including TRBV6-2 and TRBV6-3, could not be told apart with the 87-base-pair reads, so those segments were excluded. In a later analysis, some 18,000 TCR beta sequences were associated with specific HLA alleles at a false discovery rate of 0.05. An association between a missense DCLRE1C variant and V-gene and J-gene trimming of TCR beta chains was found in a later genetic analysis and replicated in an independent cohort. Cytomegalovirus status was reported to be diagnosed by the classifier with high specificity and sensitivity in both the original and validation cohorts. The presence/absence analyses assumed that sequencing depth was roughly uniform across donors, and that assumption may not be true. In a later analysis, the rate of TCR association differed among HLA loci, with DRB1 alleles having the most associated TCRs and HLA-C alleles having the fewest. Across donors, most TCR sequences were observed very rarely, whereas some public TCRs were present in many individuals. Immune exposure information for the cohort was limited to CMV serostatus. When HLA alleles, especially DR and DQ, strongly co-occurred, TCR associations were difficult to assign to individual alleles. It was suggested by the authors that the approach could potentially be generalized to other disease states and immunological phenotypes. HLA typing was unavailable for some donors at each locus, so association tests used only the typed subset. In vitro tests confirmed that a few of the cytomegalovirus-associated TCR beta chains recognize cytomegalovirus antigens.

Library generation was performed with the immunoSEQ multiplex PCR assay. The multiplex PCR relied on a mix of 60 forward primers for TCR Vbeta segments and 13 reverse primers for TCR Jbeta segments. A multiplex PCR assay on genomic DNA amplified the CDR3 region of rearranged TCR beta genes. The Illumina HiSeq System was used to sequence the amplified TCR beta libraries as 87-base-pair reads. From the authors' description of their analysis: Across the roughly 600 repertoires, a later analysis counted tens of millions of unique TCR beta chains, around 10 million of which were shared by at least two donors. Raw reads were error-corrected and collapsed into unique sequences with a nearest-neighbor algorithm that merged closely related sequences to remove PCR and sequencing errors. CDR3 sequences were aligned to IMGT reference sequences to assign V, D and J gene segments. For a sequence to be retained, a match of at least six nucleotides to both a V gene segment and a J gene segment was required. Rearrangements were classified as productive when the CDR3 lacked stop codons and remained in frame with V and J, and all other rearrangements were classified as non-productive. Following IMGT convention, CDR3 was defined as the stretch from the second conserved V-encoded cysteine to the conserved J-encoded phenylalanine. The earlier analysis of approximately 500 of the donors excluded sequences that lacked an unambiguous match to a single V gene segment. An earlier analysis of 550 to 650 of the donors classified V segments as functional when productive rearrangements were above 56.7% and as segregating when the standard deviation between donors was above 5%. A statistical classification framework was built for diagnosing cytomegalovirus status from the catalog of TCR beta chain sequences. In a later analysis, V and J genes were assigned by comparing TCR nucleotide sequences against IMGT/GENE-DB human TR gene sequences. A later analysis assigned CDR3 sequences and most-parsimonious VDJ recombination scenarios with the TCRdist pipeline. In a later analysis, each TCR beta chain was defined by its CDR3 amino acid sequence together with its V-gene family, and reads without a unique V-gene family were excluded. To address suspected cross-contamination and a sequencing artifact, a later analysis removed around 600 highly shared, low-generation-probability nucleotide sequences. For each public chain, a later analysis derived a clonal expansion index from normalized ranks of inferred template counts within each repertoire. In a later analysis, generation probabilities were computed using a VDJ recombination model fitted to out-of-frame rearrangements, and the results were checked against IGoR. In a later analysis, TCR-TCR, TCR-HLA and TCR-CMV co-occurrence was scored with hypergeometric tests, and a repertoire-size bias correction was applied to TCR pairs. False discovery rates were estimated in a later analysis by permuting HLA or CMV assignments 20 times. In a later analysis, co-occurring TCRs were grouped using DBSCAN, with TCRdist sequence similarity added in when clustering inside HLA-allele-positive subsets. Co-occurrence clustering excluded repertoires with fewer than 30,000 or more than 120,000 public chains, plus five with anomalous nucleotide sharing. Held by TCRdb, this immuneACCESS table contains in-frame sequences only and omits some clones. Under half of the omission traces to an unresolved V gene where checked; the cause of the rest is unknown. V and J calls and clone size are given by that table; D and trimming were obtained from the DNA. The table for this sample lists over 75,000 clones; around four fifths of them were counted only once. Around 5.2% of the sample is held by the ten biggest clonotypes.

Sequenced: PBMCs. The receptor chain draws on TRBV15 and TRBJ2-5; D gene: possibly TRBD2, on 6 matching bases. This receptor was obtained from a woman aged 18 to 35 in good health and CMV-seropositive. The CDR3 protein is CATSRDSPGRETQYF. DNA sequence: TGTGCCACCAGCAGAGATTCCCCAGGGAGGGAGACCCAGTACTTC.